Listed below are T cell receptor beta chains from one sample, sequenced in a study of radiation and T cells in renal cell carcinoma. Profiling relied on immunoSEQ multiplex PCR, and the TCRdb table lists in-frame clones only, not all of them. The top ten clones hold about 6.4% of a sample with some 64,000 clones, around three quarters of them seen once. Material: blood, obtained from a patient whose treatment included radiotherapy and nephrectomy. All receptors derive from a man aged 55 to 70 with renal cell carcinoma. The CDR3 runs from the conserved cysteine through the conserved F or W. Each record gives: V gene, clone size, J gene, D gene, CDR3 DNA, CDR3 protein. The D gene is left open where the match is weak. Clone size is stated in some rows and not others, as once, few, many or a class when expanded.

V gene: TRBV7-9
clone size: .
J gene: TRBJ2-7
D gene: .
CDR3 DNA: TGTGCCAGCCTAGGAAGGCGGGCGAAGCAGTACTTC
CDR3 protein: CASLGRRAKQYF

V gene: TRBV27
clone size: .
J gene: TRBJ1-1
D gene: .
CDR3 DNA: TGTGCCAGCAGTTTTTGGGGGGTCTATACTGAAGCTTTCTTT
CDR3 protein: CASSFWGVYTEAFF

V gene: TRBV19
clone size: .
J gene: TRBJ2-3
D gene: .
CDR3 DNA: TGTGCCAGTACCCCTACGGGGAGCACAGATACGCAGTATTTT
CDR3 protein: CASTPTGSTDTQYF

V gene: TRBV7-8
clone size: once
J gene: TRBJ2-5
D gene: TRBD2
CDR3 DNA: TGTGCCAGCAGCTTTGGCGGGACTAAAGAGACCCAGTACTTC
CDR3 protein: CASSFGGTKETQYF

V gene: TRBV5-4
clone size: .
J gene: TRBJ2-5
D gene: .
CDR3 DNA: TGTGCCAGCAGCTTGGCGTCTACTAGACAAGAGACCCAGTACTTC
CDR3 protein: CASSLASTRQETQYF

V gene: TRBV7-6
clone size: .
J gene: TRBJ1-1
D gene: .
CDR3 DNA: TGTGCCAGCAGCTTAGCGCCGGGCGCGAACACTGAAGCTTTCTTT
CDR3 protein: CASSLAPGANTEAFF

V gene: TRBV7-8
clone size: .
J gene: TRBJ2-3
D gene: TRBD2
CDR3 DNA: TGTGCCAGCAGCCGAGGGCTAGCGGCCCAAGGCACAGATACGCAGTATTTT
CDR3 protein: CASSRGLAAQGTDTQYF

V gene: TRBV7-8
clone size: .
J gene: TRBJ2-1
D gene: .
CDR3 DNA: TGTGCCAGCAGCGGTCAAGCCGGGCACAATGAGCAGTTCTTC
CDR3 protein: CASSGQAGHNEQFF

V gene: TRBV11-3
clone size: .
J gene: TRBJ1-2
D gene: .
CDR3 DNA: TGTGCCAGCAGCTTGGCCATGGAGGTTAACTATGGCTACACCTTC
CDR3 protein: CASSLAMEVNYGYTF

V gene: TRBV4-3
clone size: .
J gene: TRBJ2-7
D gene: .
CDR3 DNA: TGCGCCAGCAGCCAAGATAGGTTACTCGAGCAGTACTTC
CDR3 protein: CASSQDRLLEQYF

V gene: TRBV14
clone size: .
J gene: TRBJ2-2
D gene: TRBD2
CDR3 DNA: TGTGCCAGCAGCCTAACTAGCGGGGTAGCCACCGGGGAGCTGTTTTTT
CDR3 protein: CASSLTSGVATGELFF

V gene: TRBV9
clone size: .
J gene: TRBJ2-7
D gene: TRBD1
CDR3 DNA: TGTGCCAGCAGCTCTGGGGGACAGGGAAACGAGCAGTACTTC
CDR3 protein: CASSSGGQGNEQYF

V gene: TRBV18
clone size: .
J gene: TRBJ1-2
D gene: .
CDR3 DNA: TGTGCCAGCTCACCCGACTATGGCTACACCTTC
CDR3 protein: CASSPDYGYTF

V gene: TRBV6-1
clone size: .
J gene: TRBJ1-5
D gene: .
CDR3 DNA: TGTGCCAGCAGAGCGGTGACCGTGCGTAGTCAGCCCCAGCATTTT
CDR3 protein: CASRAVTVRSQPQHF

V gene: TRBV7-6
clone size: .
J gene: TRBJ1-4
D gene: .
CDR3 DNA: TGTGCCAGCCAAGGGCAGGGCAGTAATGAAAAACTGTTTTTT
CDR3 protein: CASQGQGSNEKLFF

V gene: TRBV12-5
clone size: .
J gene: TRBJ1-1
D gene: TRBD1
CDR3 DNA: TGTGCTAGTGGTTTGGGGACAGGGGGGAACACTGAAGCTTTCTTT
CDR3 protein: CASGLGTGGNTEAFF

V gene: TRBV5-5
clone size: .
J gene: TRBJ1-4
D gene: TRBD1
CDR3 DNA: TGTGCCAGCAGCTTAGGCGGACAGGGTTTCGAAAAACTGTTTTTT
CDR3 protein: CASSLGGQGFEKLFF

V gene: TRBV30
clone size: once
J gene: TRBJ2-2
D gene: .
CDR3 DNA: TGTGCCTGCCTGCAGGAGGGGAGAACCGGGGAGCTGTTTTTT
CDR3 protein: CACLQEGRTGELFF

V gene: TRBV19
clone size: .
J gene: TRBJ2-2
D gene: .
CDR3 DNA: TGTGCCAGTCATCCTGAGGACACCGGGGAGCTGTTTTTT
CDR3 protein: CASHPEDTGELFF

V gene: TRBV15
clone size: .
J gene: TRBJ1-2
D gene: .
CDR3 DNA: TGTGCCACCAGCAGAGAGGAGGGGAACTATGGCTACACCTTC
CDR3 protein: CATSREEGNYGYTF

V gene: TRBV7-2
clone size: .
J gene: TRBJ1-1
D gene: TRBD1
CDR3 DNA: TGTGCCAGCAGCGCGGACAGGGACACTGAAGCTTTCTTT
CDR3 protein: CASSADRDTEAFF

V gene: TRBV4-1
clone size: .
J gene: TRBJ1-6
D gene: TRBD1
CDR3 DNA: TGCGCCAGCAGCCAAGAGGGTTCCGACAGGGCCTATAATTCACCCCTCCACTTT
CDR3 protein: CASSQEGSDRAYNSPLHF

V gene: TRBV4-3
clone size: .
J gene: TRBJ2-5
D gene: .
CDR3 DNA: TGCGCCAGCAGCCAAGCGGGGATCGGCCAAGAGACCCAGTACTTC
CDR3 protein: CASSQAGIGQETQYF

V gene: TRBV19
clone size: .
J gene: TRBJ1-1
D gene: .
CDR3 DNA: TGTGCCAGTAGTAGAAGGGGCAACACTGAAGCTTTCTTT
CDR3 protein: CASSRRGNTEAFF

V gene: TRBV19
clone size: .
J gene: TRBJ2-2
D gene: .
CDR3 DNA: TGTGCCAGTTCCATGGGCCCCAATCGCGGCGGGGAGCTGTTTTTT
CDR3 protein: CASSMGPNRGGELFF

V gene: TRBV19
clone size: .
J gene: TRBJ1-2
D gene: .
CDR3 DNA: TGTGCCAGTAGCTCAGACAGGATTAACTATGGCTACACCTTC
CDR3 protein: CASSSDRINYGYTF

V gene: TRBV6-5
clone size: few
J gene: TRBJ1-1
D gene: .
CDR3 DNA: TGTGCCAGCAGTTACTCCGCTGGGGGAGGTGAAGCTTTCTTT
CDR3 protein: CASSYSAGGGEAFF

V gene: TRBV10-3
clone size: .
J gene: TRBJ2-7
D gene: .
CDR3 DNA: TGTGCCATCAGTCCGTCGGATGGGGGAAGTGGTTACGAGCAGTACTTC
CDR3 protein: CAISPSDGGSGYEQYF

V gene: TRBV14
clone size: .
J gene: TRBJ2-5
D gene: .
CDR3 DNA: TGTGCCAGCAGCCAAGAACAACGGGAGCTAAGGGAGACCCAGTACTTC
CDR3 protein: CASSQEQRELRETQYF

V gene: TRBV19
clone size: .
J gene: TRBJ1-1
D gene: TRBD1
CDR3 DNA: TGTGCCAGTAGTCGGGGGGGGACAGGGGTAGGCGAAGCTTTCTTT
CDR3 protein: CASSRGGTGVGEAFF

V gene: TRBV6-1
clone size: .
J gene: TRBJ1-4
D gene: .
CDR3 DNA: TGTGCCAGCGGAGGGCTGTCTAATGAAAAACTGTTTTTT
CDR3 protein: CASGGLSNEKLFF

V gene: TRBV18
clone size: .
J gene: TRBJ2-7
D gene: TRBD1
CDR3 DNA: TGTGCCAGCTCACCACTGGAAACCGGGACAGAGGAGCAGTACTTC
CDR3 protein: CASSPLETGTEEQYF

V gene: TRBV5-3
clone size: .
J gene: TRBJ2-3
D gene: TRBD2
CDR3 DNA: TGTGCCAGCAGCCCGCCTAGCGGGGGGGCAGATACGCAGTATTTT
CDR3 protein: CASSPPSGGADTQYF

V gene: TRBV4-3
clone size: .
J gene: TRBJ1-2
D gene: .
CDR3 DNA: TGCGCCAGCAGTCCTGATTCGACAGGCGTCTATGGCTACACCTTC
CDR3 protein: CASSPDSTGVYGYTF

V gene: TRBV2
clone size: .
J gene: TRBJ1-1
D gene: TRBD1
CDR3 DNA: TGTGCCAGCAGCCGGACAGGGGATACTGAAGCTTTCTTT
CDR3 protein: CASSRTGDTEAFF

V gene: TRBV6-5
clone size: .
J gene: TRBJ2-3
D gene: TRBD2
CDR3 DNA: TGTGCCAGCAGTCTCGGGGTAGCGGGGGATACGCAGTATTTT
CDR3 protein: CASSLGVAGDTQYF

V gene: TRBV7-8
clone size: .
J gene: TRBJ1-4
D gene: .
CDR3 DNA: TGTGCCAGCAGCTTAGCGGTGGGCTATGCAACTAATGAAAAACTGTTTTTT
CDR3 protein: CASSLAVGYATNEKLFF

V gene: TRBV7-2
clone size: .
J gene: TRBJ1-1
D gene: .
CDR3 DNA: TGTGCCAGCAGCCGCTTCCCTAGGACTGTGAACACTGAAGCCTTCTTT
CDR3 protein: CASSRFPRTVNTEAFF

V gene: TRBV9
clone size: .
J gene: TRBJ1-1
D gene: .
CDR3 DNA: TGTGCCAGCAGCCCGTGGACAGAGAACACTGAAGCTTTCTTT
CDR3 protein: CASSPWTENTEAFF

V gene: TRBV28
clone size: .
J gene: TRBJ1-2
D gene: .
CDR3 DNA: TGTGCCAGCAGCTATTCGTCCCGTATGGGGGGCTACACCTTC
CDR3 protein: CASSYSSRMGGYTF

V gene: TRBV27
clone size: .
J gene: TRBJ1-5
D gene: .
CDR3 DNA: TGTGCCAGCAGTCCCCACCGACAGACTTATAGCAATCAGCCCCAGCATTTT
CDR3 protein: CASSPHRQTYSNQPQHF

V gene: TRBV28
clone size: few
J gene: TRBJ1-2
D gene: .
CDR3 DNA: TGTGCCAGCAGTGGGGAGGGGGTCTTGGTCTATGGCTACACCTTC
CDR3 protein: CASSGEGVLVYGYTF

V gene: TRBV5-1
clone size: .
J gene: TRBJ1-1
D gene: TRBD1
CDR3 DNA: TGCGCCAGCAGCCAGGGGGCGGGTACTGAAGCTTTCTTT
CDR3 protein: CASSQGAGTEAFF

V gene: TRBV4-3
clone size: once
J gene: TRBJ2-1
D gene: .
CDR3 DNA: TGCGCCAGCAGCCATGAGGGGTTTTACAATGAGCAGTTCTTC
CDR3 protein: CASSHEGFYNEQFF

V gene: TRBV23-1
clone size: .
J gene: TRBJ1-1
D gene: TRBD1
CDR3 DNA: TGCGCCAGCAGTCAACCCGGACAGGGGCGGAACACTGAAGCTTTCTTT
CDR3 protein: CASSQPGQGRNTEAFF

V gene: TRBV11-3
clone size: .
J gene: TRBJ1-2
D gene: .
CDR3 DNA: TGTGCCAGCAGCTGGGCTAGACAGTATGGCTACACCTTC
CDR3 protein: CASSWARQYGYTF

V gene: TRBV7-9
clone size: .
J gene: TRBJ1-2
D gene: .
CDR3 DNA: TGTGCCAGCAGCCTACTGGACTATGGCTACACCTTC
CDR3 protein: CASSLLDYGYTF

V gene: TRBV4-2
clone size: once
J gene: TRBJ1-3
D gene: .
CDR3 DNA: TGTGCCAGCAGCCAACTAGGGGACTCTGGAAACACCATATATTTT
CDR3 protein: CASSQLGDSGNTIYF